These 8 T cell receptor beta chains came from one sample sequenced in a study of technical replicates of blood from several donors. Repertoires were generated with immunoSEQ multiplex PCR, while TCRdb's copy carries only in-frame clones and drops some. The table lists about 69,000 clones, 88% of them singletons, with about 4.5% in the top ten. The sequenced material came from PBMCs. Source of these receptors: a human donor in good health. Some clones in this sample may be carry-over from other donors' samples.

V is TRBV5-6 and J is TRBJ1-3; a possible D gene is TRBD1 (5 bases). With 0 bases removed from V and 8 bases from J, the gap between germline ends came to 18 bases. This CDR3 contains 16 residues. Germline CDR1 is SGHDT and CDR2 is YYEEEE. The CDR3 protein is CASSLVRWGPRDTIYF. CDR3 nucleotides: TGTGCCAGCAGCTTGGTTCGTTGGGGCCCGAGAGACACCATATATTTT.

A few counts support this clone. The rearrangement links TRBV7-8 to TRBJ2-5, with 10 bases that match TRBD2. V was pared by 5 bases and J by 9 bases, with 15 bases of the junction left unmatched. Germline assignment: CDR1 SGHVS and CDR2 FQNEAQ. This CDR3 has 16 residues. CDR3 DNA sequence: TGTGCCAGCAGCCTCCACCTAGCGGGGGCCATATCTTCCCAGTACTTC. It specifies CASSLHLAGAISSQYF.

This clone showed up just once. The chain couples TRBV29-1 to TRBJ1-2; D perhaps matches TRBD1 (6 bases). V lost 6 bases and J lost 5, with 16 bases in between. The CDR3 contains 13 residues. CDR1 SQVTM and CDR2 ANQGSEA come from the germline V gene. The CDR3 coding sequence is TGCAGCGTGGCGACAGGTCAGGCGTATGGCTACACCTTC. Translation: CSVATGQAYGYTF.

This clone was seen many times. This rearrangement joins TRBV29-1 to TRBJ2-2; 10 bases are shared with TRBD2. The germline V gene has CDR1 SQVTM and CDR2 ANQGSEA. The CDR3 totals 13 residues. Trimming removed 4 bases from V and 6 bases from J; junction bases left unmatched: 2. The CDR3 sequence is CSVALAGAGELFF. CDR3 coding DNA: TGCAGCGTTGCTCTAGCGGGAGCCGGGGAGCTGTTTTTT.

The V call is TRBV2, the J call TRBJ2-1; TRBD2 agrees at 11 bases. This CDR3 is 15 amino acids long. The V segment lost 4 bases and the J segment 2 bases; nucleotides outside the gene matches: 1. Germline V gene data show CDR1 as SNHLY and CDR2 as FYNNEI. CDR3: CASSGSGGAYNEQFF. The CDR3 DNA reads as TGTGCCAGCAGTGGTAGCGGGGGGGCCTACAATGAGCAGTTCTTC.

The chain links TRBV10-3 to TRBJ1-2; 9 positions match TRBD1. CDR3 length: 12 amino acids. Germline trimming cut 4 bases from V and 7 bases from J; bases unmatched to any gene: 1. Germline assignment: CDR1 ENHRY and CDR2 SYGVKD. The DNA for the CDR3 is TGTGCCATCAGTGGACAGGGGGGTGGCTACACCTTC. This encodes CAISGQGGGYTF.

The J gene is TRBJ2-7, the V gene TRBV6-5, with 10 bases that match TRBD1. The CDR3 sequence is 15 residues long. Germline CDR1 reads MNHEY; CDR2 reads SVGAGI. The V gene end was trimmed by 0 bases and the J gene end by 4 bases; junction bases not matched to a gene: 3. CDR3 sequence reads: CASSYSTGGIYEQYF. The CDR3 DNA is TGTGCCAGCAGTTACTCGACAGGGGGCATTTACGAGCAGTACTTC.

The chain links TRBV30 to TRBJ1-6; D is ambiguous. This CDR3 is built from 16 residues. Trimming removed 4 bases from V and 5 bases from J, with 18 bases in between. Per the germline V gene, CDR1 is GTSNPN and CDR2 is SVGIG (reference sequence). The CDR3 here is CAWTPVYGRDNSPLHF. In DNA form, the CDR3 reads TGTGCCTGGACCCCCGTTTATGGGCGGGATAATTCACCCCTCCACTTT.